This T cell receptor (beta chain) was profiled in a study of blood T cell repertoires in COVID-19. Overall study context: Collection of acute and convalescent COVID-19 samples took place in the United States, Italy and Spain. PBMCs, B-cell-depleted T cells, or T cells provided the cDNA or gDNA that made up the material.

The CDR3 contains 13 residues. V lost 1 base and J 9 bases, leaving 11 bases between the germline ends. Germline CDR1 SGHDT, CDR2 YYEEEE. Per the original methods: Reference gene primer amplification gave nucleated cell count estimates. Here immunoSEQ multiplex PCR was the method, and the copy in TCRdb shows in-frame clones only, minus some. V, J and clone size derive from that table, while D and trimming were established from the DNA sequence. The sample holds tens of thousands of clones, 88% seen once. Material for sequencing was peripheral blood. The chain carries TRBV5-6 and TRBJ2-1, with D hard to call. This receptor was taken from a man in his sixties with active COVID-19. The CDR3 sequence: CASSLMLRVEQFF. CDR3 sequence (DNA): TGTGCCAGCAGCTTGATGTTACGGGTTGAGCAGTTCTTC. The entire variable domain, with the rest obtained from reference TRBV5-6 and TRBJ2-1, is as follows: DAGVTQSPTHLIKTRGQQVTLRCSPKSGHDTVSWYQQALGQGPQFIFQYYEEEERQRGNFPDRFSGHQFPNYSSELNVNALLLGDSALYLCASSLMLRVEQFFGPGTRLTVL.